Listed here is a single TCR beta chain. The sample belongs to a study of shared clonotypes between healthy human individuals. This table comes from immunoSEQ multiplex PCR, and its TCRdb copy is limited to in-frame clones, with some not included. The sample lists millions of clones, around 95% occurring once. This receptor was obtained from a man between 18 and 29 years old in good health. The sample comprised naive CD4+ T cells sorted from blood. The subset: CD45RA+ positively selected.

CDR3 sequence: CASSPKGGSQPQHF. Written as DNA, the CDR3 is TGCGCCAGCAGCCCAAAAGGGGGGAGCCAGCCCCAGCATTTT. The V gene is TRBV4-3, the J gene TRBJ1-5; a weak D match, TRBD1 (6 bases). V was shortened by 4 bases and J by 7 bases, with 14 bases between the two germline ends. The CDR3 has 14 amino acids. The germline V gene has CDR1 LGHNA and CDR2 YSLEER.